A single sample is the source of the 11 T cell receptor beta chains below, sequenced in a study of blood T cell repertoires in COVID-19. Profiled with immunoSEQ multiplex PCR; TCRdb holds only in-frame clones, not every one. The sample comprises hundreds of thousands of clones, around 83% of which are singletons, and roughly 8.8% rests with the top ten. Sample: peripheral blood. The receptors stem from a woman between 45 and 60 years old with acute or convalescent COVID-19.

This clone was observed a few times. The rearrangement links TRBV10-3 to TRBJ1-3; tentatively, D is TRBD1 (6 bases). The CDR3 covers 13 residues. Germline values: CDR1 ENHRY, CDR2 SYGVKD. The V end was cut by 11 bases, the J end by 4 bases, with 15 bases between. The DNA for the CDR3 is TGTGCCGCAGCAGGGGCATTGGGAAACACCATATATTTT. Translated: CAAAGALGNTIYF.

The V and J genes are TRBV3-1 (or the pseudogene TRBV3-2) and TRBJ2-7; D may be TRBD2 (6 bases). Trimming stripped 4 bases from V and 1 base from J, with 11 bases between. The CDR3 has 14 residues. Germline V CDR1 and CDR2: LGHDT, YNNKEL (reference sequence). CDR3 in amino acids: CASSLMGGSYEQYF. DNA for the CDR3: TGTGCCAGCAGCCTGATGGGGGGATCCTACGAGCAGTACTTC.

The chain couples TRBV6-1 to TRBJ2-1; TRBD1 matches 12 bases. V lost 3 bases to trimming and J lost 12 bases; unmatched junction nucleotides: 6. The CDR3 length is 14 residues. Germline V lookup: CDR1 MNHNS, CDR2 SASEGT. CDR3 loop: CASSEGTGGPRQFF. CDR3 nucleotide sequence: TGTGCCAGCAGTGAGGGGACAGGGGGCCCGCGGCAGTTCTTC.

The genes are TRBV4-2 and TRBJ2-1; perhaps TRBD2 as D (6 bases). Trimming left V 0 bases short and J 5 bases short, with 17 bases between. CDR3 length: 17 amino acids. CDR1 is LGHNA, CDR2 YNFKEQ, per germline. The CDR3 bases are TGTGCCAGCAGCCAAGATCAGTACCAACGGGGGAACAATGAGCAGTTCTTC. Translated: CASSQDQYQRGNNEQFF.

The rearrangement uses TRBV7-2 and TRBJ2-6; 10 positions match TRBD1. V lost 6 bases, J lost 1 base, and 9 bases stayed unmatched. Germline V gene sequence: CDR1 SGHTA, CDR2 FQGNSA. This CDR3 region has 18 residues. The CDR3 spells CASSYGQGVSSGANVLTF. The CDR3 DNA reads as TGTGCCAGCAGTTATGGACAGGGGGTTTCATCTGGGGCCAACGTCCTGACTTTC.

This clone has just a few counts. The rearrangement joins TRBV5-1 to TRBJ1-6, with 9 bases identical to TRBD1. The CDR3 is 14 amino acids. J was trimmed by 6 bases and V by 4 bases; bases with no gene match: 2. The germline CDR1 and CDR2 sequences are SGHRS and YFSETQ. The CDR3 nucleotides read TGCGCCAGCAGCCGGGGACAGGGTAATTCACCCCTCCACTTT. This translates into CASSRGQGNSPLHF.

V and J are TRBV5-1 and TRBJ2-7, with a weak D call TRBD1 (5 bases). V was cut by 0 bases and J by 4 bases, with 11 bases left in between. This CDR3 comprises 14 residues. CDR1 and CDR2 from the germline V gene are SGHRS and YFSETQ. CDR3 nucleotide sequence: TGCGCCAGCAGCTTGGAGGCAGGGTGGTACGAGCAGTACTTC. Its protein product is CASSLEAGWYEQYF. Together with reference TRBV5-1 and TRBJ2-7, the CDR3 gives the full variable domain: KAGVTQTPRYLIKTRGQQVTLSCSPISGHRSVSWYQQTPGQGLQFLFEYFSETQRNKGNFPGRFSGRQFSNSRSEMNVSTLELGDSALYLCASSLEAGWYEQYFGPGTRLTVT.

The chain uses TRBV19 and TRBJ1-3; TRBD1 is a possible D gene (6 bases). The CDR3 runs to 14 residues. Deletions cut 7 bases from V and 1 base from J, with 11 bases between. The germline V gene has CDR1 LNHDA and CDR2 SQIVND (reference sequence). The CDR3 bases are TGTGCCAGTATTGATCAGGGGTCTGGAAACACCATATATTTT. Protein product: CASIDQGSGNTIYF.

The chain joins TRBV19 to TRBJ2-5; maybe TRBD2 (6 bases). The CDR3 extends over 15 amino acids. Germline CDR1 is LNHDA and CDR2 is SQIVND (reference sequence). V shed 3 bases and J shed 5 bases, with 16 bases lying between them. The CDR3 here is CASSIFAGPGETQYF. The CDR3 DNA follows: TGTGCCAGTAGTATCTTCGCGGGACCGGGGGAGACCCAGTACTTC.

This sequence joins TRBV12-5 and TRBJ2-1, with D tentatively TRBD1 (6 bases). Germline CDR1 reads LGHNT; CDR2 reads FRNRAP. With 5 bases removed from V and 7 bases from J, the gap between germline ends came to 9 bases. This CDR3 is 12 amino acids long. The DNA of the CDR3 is TGTGCTAGTGGTCACAGGGTGAATGAGCAGTTCTTC. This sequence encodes CASGHRVNEQFF.

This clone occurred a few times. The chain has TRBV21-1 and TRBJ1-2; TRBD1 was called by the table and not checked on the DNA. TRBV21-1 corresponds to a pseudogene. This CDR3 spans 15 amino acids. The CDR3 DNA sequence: TGTGCCAGCAGCAATTTTTCTCAGGGGCGCTATGGCTACACCTTC. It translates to CASSNFSQGRYGYTF.